This T cell receptor beta chain was identified during a study of blood T cells in healthy people across ages. Study-wide points: Fewer expanded clones and more diversity marked long-lived versus aged donors.

This clonotype showed up just a few times. Its matching antigen is unknown. The second PCR ran about 6 to 12 cycles with a sample-barcoded 5' primer and J-beta primers. TCRdb ran MiXCR on the 5' RACE reads and lists one entry per CDR3 protein. The repertoire holds around 990,000 distinct CDR3 sequences, with almost 25% as singletons. CDR3 length equals 15 residues. The V gene's germline CDR1 is SEHNR and CDR2 FQNEAQ (reference sequence). The same sample was also used in a study of T cells of mothers and their children. As that report states: Unrelated pairs and related pairs have their TCR recombination output shaped similarly by thymic selection.

The chain combines TRBV7-9 with TRBJ2-5; D possibly corresponds to TRBD2 (6 bases). The better agreement between TRBJ2-7 and the DNA end casts doubt on the J call. This TCR came from a girl aged 2-10 years in good health. Specimen: blood. The CDR3 protein is CARLFPGTAGNEQYF. The CDR3, as DNA: TGTGCCCGACTATTCCCGGGGACGGCGGGGAACGAGCAGTACTTC.